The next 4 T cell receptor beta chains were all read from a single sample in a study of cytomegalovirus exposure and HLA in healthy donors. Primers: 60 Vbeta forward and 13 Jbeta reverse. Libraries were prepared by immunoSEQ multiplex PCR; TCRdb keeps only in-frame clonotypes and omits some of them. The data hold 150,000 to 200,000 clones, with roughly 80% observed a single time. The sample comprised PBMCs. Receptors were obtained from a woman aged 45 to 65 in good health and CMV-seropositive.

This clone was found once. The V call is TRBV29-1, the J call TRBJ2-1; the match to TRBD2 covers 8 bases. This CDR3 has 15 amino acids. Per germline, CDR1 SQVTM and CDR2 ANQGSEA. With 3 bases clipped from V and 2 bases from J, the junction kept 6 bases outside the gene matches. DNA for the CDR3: TGCAGCGTTGACCCACGGGGGGGTGCCTACAATGAGCAGTTCTTC. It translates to CSVDPRGGAYNEQFF.

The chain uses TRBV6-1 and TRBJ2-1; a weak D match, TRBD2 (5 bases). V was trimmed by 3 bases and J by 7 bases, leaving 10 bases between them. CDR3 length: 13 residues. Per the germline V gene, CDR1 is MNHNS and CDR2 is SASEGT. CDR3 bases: TGTGCCAGCAGTGAGAGGGTTCGGAATGAGCAGTTCTTC. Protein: CASSERVRNEQFF.

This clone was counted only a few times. CDR3 nucleotide sequence: TGTGCCAGCAGTGAAGTAGGACAGACAAGAACAATTAGCAATCAGCCCCAGCATTTT. Its translation: CASSEVGQTRTISNQPQHF. This chain connects TRBV6-1 to TRBJ1-5; D is perhaps TRBD1 (6 bases). This CDR3 contains 19 residues. The V end was cut by 1 base, the J end by 0 bases, with 19 bases between. CDR1 is MNHNS and CDR2 is SASEGT in the germline V gene.

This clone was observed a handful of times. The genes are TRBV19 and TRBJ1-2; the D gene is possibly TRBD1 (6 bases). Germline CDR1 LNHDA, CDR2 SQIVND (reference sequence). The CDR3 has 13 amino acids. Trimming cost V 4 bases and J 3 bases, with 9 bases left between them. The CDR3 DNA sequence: TGTGCCAGTAGTACGTGGACAGACTATGGCTACACCTTC. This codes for CASSTWTDYGYTF.